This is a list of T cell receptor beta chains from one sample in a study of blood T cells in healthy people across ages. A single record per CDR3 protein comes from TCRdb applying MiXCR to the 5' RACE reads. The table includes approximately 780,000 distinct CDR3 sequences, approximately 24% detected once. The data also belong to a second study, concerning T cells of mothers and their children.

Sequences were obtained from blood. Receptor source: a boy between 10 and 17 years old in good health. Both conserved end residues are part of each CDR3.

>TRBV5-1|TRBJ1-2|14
CASSVEGANYGYTF
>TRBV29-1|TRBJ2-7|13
CSVLGQGTGEQYF
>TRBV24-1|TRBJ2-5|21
CATSGFRELAGVRRVEETQYF
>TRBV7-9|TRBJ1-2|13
CASSLGRDSGYTF
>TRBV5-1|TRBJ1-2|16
CASTTGGTDRSDGYTF
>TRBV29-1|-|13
CSVESGAPYEQYF
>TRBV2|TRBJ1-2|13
CASKLSAGHGYTF
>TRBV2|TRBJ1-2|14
CASSERGYSYGYTF
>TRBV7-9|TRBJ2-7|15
CASSLDGVNTYEQYF
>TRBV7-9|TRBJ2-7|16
CASSLARGNQPYEQYF
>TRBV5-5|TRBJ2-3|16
CASSPRTYQSTDTQYF